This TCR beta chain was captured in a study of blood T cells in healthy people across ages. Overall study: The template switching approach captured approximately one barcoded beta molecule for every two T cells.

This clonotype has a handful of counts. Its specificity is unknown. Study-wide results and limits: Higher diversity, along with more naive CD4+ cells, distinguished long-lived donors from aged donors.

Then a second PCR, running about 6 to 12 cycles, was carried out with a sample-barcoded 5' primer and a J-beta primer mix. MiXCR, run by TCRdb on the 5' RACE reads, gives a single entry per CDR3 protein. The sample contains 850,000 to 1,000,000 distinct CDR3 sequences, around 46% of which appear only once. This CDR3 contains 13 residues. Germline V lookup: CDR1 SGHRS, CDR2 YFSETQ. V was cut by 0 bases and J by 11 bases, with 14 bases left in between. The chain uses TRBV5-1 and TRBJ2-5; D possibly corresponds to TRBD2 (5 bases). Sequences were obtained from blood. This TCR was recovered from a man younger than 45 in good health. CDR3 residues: CASSLGETDLQYF. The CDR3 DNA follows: TGCGCCAGCAGCTTGGGGGAGACGGACCTGCAGTACTTC.